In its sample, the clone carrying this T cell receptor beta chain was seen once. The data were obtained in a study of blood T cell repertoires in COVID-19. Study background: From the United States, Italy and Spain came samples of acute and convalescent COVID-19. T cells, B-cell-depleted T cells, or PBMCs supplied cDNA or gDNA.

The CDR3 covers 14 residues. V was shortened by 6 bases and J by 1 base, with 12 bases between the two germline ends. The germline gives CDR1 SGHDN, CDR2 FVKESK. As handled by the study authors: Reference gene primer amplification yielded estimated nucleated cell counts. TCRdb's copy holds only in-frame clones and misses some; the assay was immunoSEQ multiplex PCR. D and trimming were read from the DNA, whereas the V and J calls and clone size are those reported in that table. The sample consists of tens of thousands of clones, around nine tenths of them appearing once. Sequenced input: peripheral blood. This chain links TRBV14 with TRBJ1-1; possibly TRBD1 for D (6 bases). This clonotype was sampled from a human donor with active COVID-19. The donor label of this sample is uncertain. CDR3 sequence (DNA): TGTGCCAGCAGGGCCGGGACAAAGAACACTGAAGCTTTCTTT. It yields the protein CASRAGTKNTEAFF.